This T cell receptor (beta chain) was sequenced during a study of identical twins. Study-level results: The abundant beta clonotypes from cord blood had fewer insertions, and memory repertoires had none of this. The models gave estimates that fell short of the out-of-frame TCR alpha sharing seen in monozygotic twins.

Germline V gene sequence: CDR1 DFQATT, CDR2 SNEGSKA (reference sequence). The CDR3 covers 16 residues. V lost 6 bases and J lost 0; bases outside the gene matches: 11. This clonotype turned up a few times. The antigen is undetermined. cDNA molecules carried unique molecular identifiers, and template switching added a universal primer site. TCRdb redid the calling of the 5' RACE reads with MiXCR, one entry per CDR3 protein. This table holds 570,000 or so distinct CDR3 sequences, approximately 9.6% found once. These records were also assigned to another study, of yellow fever vaccine responses in identical twins. As reported in that work: Twins' vaccine T cell responses reportedly seemed partly convergent and partly personalized.

The sequence came from a woman between 18 and 29 years old in good health. V is TRBV20-1 and J is TRBJ2-1, with TRBD1 matching over 7 bases. Input material: PBMCs. Written as DNA, the CDR3 is TGCAGTGCCAATTGGGACAGCTTAAGCTCCTACAATGAGCAGTTCTTC. This codes for CSANWDSLSSYNEQFF.